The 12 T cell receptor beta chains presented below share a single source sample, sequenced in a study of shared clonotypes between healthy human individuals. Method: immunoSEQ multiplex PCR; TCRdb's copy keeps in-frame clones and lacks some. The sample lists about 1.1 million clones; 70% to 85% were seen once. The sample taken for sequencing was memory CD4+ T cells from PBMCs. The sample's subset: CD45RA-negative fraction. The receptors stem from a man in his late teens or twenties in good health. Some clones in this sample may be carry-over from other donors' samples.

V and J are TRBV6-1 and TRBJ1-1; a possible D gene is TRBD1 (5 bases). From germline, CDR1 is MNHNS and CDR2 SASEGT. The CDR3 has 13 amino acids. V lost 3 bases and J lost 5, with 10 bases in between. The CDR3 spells CASSEVGETEAFF. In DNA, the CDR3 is TGTGCCAGCAGTGAGGTGGGGGAAACTGAAGCTTTCTTT.

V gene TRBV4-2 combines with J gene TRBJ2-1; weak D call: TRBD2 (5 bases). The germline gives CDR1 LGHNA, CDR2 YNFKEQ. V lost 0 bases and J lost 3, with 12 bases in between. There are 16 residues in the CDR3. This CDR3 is CASSQELAVYYNEQFF. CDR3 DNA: TGTGCCAGCAGCCAAGAGCTAGCTGTTTACTACAATGAGCAGTTCTTC.

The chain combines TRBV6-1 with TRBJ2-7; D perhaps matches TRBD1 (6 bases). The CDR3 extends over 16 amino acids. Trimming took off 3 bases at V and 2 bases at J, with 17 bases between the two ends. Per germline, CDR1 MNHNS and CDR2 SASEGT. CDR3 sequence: CASSDHRVLATYEQYF. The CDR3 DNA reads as TGTGCCAGCAGTGACCACAGGGTGCTGGCGACCTACGAGCAGTACTTC.

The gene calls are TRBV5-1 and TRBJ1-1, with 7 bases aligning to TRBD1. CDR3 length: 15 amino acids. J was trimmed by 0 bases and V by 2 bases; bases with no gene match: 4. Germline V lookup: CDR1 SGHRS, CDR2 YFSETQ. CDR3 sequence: CASSFQGGMNTEAFF. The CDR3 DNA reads TGCGCCAGCAGCTTTCAGGGGGGGATGAACACTGAAGCTTTCTTT.

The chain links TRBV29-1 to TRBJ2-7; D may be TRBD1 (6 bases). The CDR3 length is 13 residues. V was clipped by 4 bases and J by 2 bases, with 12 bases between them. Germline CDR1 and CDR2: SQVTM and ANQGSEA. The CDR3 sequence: CSVGPQGPYEQYF. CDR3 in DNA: TGCAGCGTTGGGCCACAGGGCCCCTACGAGCAGTACTTC.

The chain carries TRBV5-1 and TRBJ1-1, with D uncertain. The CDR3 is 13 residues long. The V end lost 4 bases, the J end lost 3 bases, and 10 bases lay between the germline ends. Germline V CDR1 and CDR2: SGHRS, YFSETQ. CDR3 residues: CASSLTGHTEAFF. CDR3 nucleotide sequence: TGCGCCAGCAGCCTGACGGGCCACACTGAAGCTTTCTTT.

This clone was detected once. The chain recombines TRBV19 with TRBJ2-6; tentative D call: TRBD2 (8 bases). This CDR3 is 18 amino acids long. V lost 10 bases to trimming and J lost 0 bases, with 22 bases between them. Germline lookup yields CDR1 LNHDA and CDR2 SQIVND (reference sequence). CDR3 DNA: TGTGCCACTCGCCCCCCGGGAGGGGGCTCCTCTGGGGCCAACGTCCTGACTTTC. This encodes CATRPPGGGSSGANVLTF. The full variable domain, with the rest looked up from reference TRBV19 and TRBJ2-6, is DGGITQSPKYLFRKEGQNVTLSCEQNLNHDAMYWYRQDPGQGLRLIYYSQIVNDFQKGDIAEGYSVSREKKESFPLTVTSAQKNPTAFYLCATRPPGGGSSGANVLTFGAGSRLTVL.

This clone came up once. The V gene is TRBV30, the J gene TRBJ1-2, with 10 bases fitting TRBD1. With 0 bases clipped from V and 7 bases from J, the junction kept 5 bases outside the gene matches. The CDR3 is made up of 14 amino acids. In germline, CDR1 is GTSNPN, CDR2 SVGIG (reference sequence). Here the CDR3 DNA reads TGTGCCTGGAGTGTGGGACAGGGGAGGGGTGGCTACACCTTC. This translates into CAWSVGQGRGGYTF.

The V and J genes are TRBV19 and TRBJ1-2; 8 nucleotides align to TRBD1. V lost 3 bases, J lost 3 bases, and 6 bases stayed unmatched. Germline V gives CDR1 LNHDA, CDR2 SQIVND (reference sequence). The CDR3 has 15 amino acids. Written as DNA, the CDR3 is TGTGCCAGTAGTATCATTGGACAGGGAGACTATGGCTACACCTTC. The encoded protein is CASSIIGQGDYGYTF. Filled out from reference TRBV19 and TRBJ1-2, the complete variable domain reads DGGITQSPKYLFRKEGQNVTLSCEQNLNHDAMYWYRQDPGQGLRLIYYSQIVNDFQKGDIAEGYSVSREKKESFPLTVTSAQKNPTAFYLCASSIIGQGDYGYTFGSGTRLTVV.

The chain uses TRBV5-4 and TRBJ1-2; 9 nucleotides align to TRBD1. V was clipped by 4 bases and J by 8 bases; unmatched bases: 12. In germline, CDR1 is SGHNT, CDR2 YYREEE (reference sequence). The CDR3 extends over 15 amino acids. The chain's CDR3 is CASSTPGTGLGGYTF. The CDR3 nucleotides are TGTGCCAGCAGCACCCCCGGGACAGGGTTGGGAGGCTACACCTTC.

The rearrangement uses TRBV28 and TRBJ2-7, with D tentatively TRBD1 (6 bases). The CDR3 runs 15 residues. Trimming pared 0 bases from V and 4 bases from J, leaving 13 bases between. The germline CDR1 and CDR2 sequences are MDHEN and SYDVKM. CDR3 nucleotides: TGTGCCAGCAGTTTATGGTCGCAGGGGCAGTACGAGCAGTACTTC. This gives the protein CASSLWSQGQYEQYF. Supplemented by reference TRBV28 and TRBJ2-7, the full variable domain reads DVKVTQSSRYLVKRTGEKVFLECVQDMDHENMFWYRQDPGLGLRLIYFSYDVKMKEKGDIPEGYSVSREKKERFSLILESASTNQTSMYLCASSLWSQGQYEQYFGPGTRLTVT.

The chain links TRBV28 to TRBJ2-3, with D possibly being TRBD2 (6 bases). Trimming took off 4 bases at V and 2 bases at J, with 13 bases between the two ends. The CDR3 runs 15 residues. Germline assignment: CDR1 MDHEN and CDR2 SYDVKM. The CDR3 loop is CASSSPGLTTDTQYF. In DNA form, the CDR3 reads TGTGCCAGCAGTTCTCCGGGACTCACCACAGATACGCAGTATTTT.